These 21 T cell receptor beta chains were all obtained from the same sample, sequenced in a study of T-cell reconstitution after alpha-beta-depleted transplantation in children. Preparation of the TCRbeta library used unique molecular identifiers. TCRdb redid the calling of the PCR reads with MiXCR, one entry per CDR3 protein. The sample has roughly 300,000 distinct CDR3 sequences, 11% seen once; the top ten hold around 22%. The input for sequencing was peripheral blood, taken 180 days after TCRalphabeta/CD19-depleted stem cell transplant. The receptors were gathered from a male patient aged 2 to 9 who had a stem cell transplant for chronic granulomatous disease, so the T cells may come from the graft donor.

The sample holds many counts of this clonotype. The chain has TRBV6-5 and TRBJ1-2; perhaps TRBD1 as D (6 bases). The germline CDR1 and CDR2 sequences are MNHEY and SVGAGI. Trimming took off 2 bases at V and 2 bases at J, with 12 bases between the two ends. The CDR3 runs to 15 residues. The CDR3 nucleotides read TGTGCCAGCAGTTACCTTCCAACAGGGAACTATGGCTACACCTTC. Its protein product is CASSYLPTGNYGYTF.

This clonotype was picked up many times. The genes are TRBV11-2 and TRBJ2-2, with 15 positions matching TRBD2. The CDR3 spans 17 residues. The germline gives CDR1 SGHAT, CDR2 FQNNGV. V shed 4 bases and J 5 bases; nucleotides not matched to a gene: 5. This CDR3 is CASSWGLAGGGTGELFF. In DNA form, the CDR3 reads TGTGCCAGCAGCTGGGGACTAGCGGGAGGTGGTACCGGGGAGCTGTTTTTT.

This sequence joins TRBV30 and TRBJ1-4, with 7 positions matching TRBD1. Germline V CDR1 and CDR2: GTSNPN, SVGIG (reference sequence). J gave up 0 bases and V 2 bases, and 9 bases lay outside the gene matches. The CDR3 totals 17 residues. Here the CDR3 reads CAWSPTGVGATNEKLFF. The CDR3 bases are TGTGCCTGGAGTCCTACAGGGGTCGGGGCAACTAATGAAAAACTGTTTTTT.

By frequency in the sample, this clonotype is large. The chain combines TRBV7-6 with TRBJ2-7; no definite D call. This CDR3 comprises 14 residues. Germline CDR1 is SGHVS and CDR2 is FNYEAQ. V lost 0 bases to trimming and J lost 8 bases, with 14 bases between them. The CDR3 DNA follows: TGTGCCAGCAGCTTAGCTGAGATGGACGAAAAGCAGTACTTC. It specifies CASSLAEMDEKQYF.

Many counts were recorded for this clonotype. CDR3: CSVDGFYNEQFF. In nucleotides, the CDR3 is TGCAGCGTTGACGGTTTCTACAATGAGCAGTTCTTC. This chain uses TRBV29-1 with TRBJ2-1; D not resolved. V was clipped by 3 bases and J by 3 bases, with 6 bases between them. The length of the CDR3 is 12 residues. CDR1 SQVTM and CDR2 ANQGSEA come from the germline V gene.

In its sample, this clonotype was seen many times. This chain joins TRBV29-1 and TRBJ2-1, with 7 bases fitting TRBD1. Germline trimming cut 7 bases from V and 6 bases from J; bases unmatched to any gene: 9. CDR1 is SQVTM, CDR2 ANQGSEA, per germline. The length of the CDR3 is 13 residues. In nucleotides, the CDR3 is TGCAGCGCTAGGGCTAGGGACAGCAATGAGCAGTTCTTC. It yields the protein CSARARDSNEQFF.

This clonotype was found many times. CDR3 coding DNA: TGTGCCAGCGGGACAGCTCCCACAGATACGCAGTATTTT. Translating gives CASGTAPTDTQYF. The chain employs TRBV7-2 and TRBJ2-3; 7 nucleotides match TRBD1. Germline V gene lookup returns CDR1 SGHTA and CDR2 FQGNSA. The CDR3 extends over 13 amino acids. V lost 8 bases and J lost 2; bases outside the gene matches: 4.

In this sample, this clonotype turned up many times. The V and J genes are TRBV5-1 and TRBJ1-5; D unresolved. The CDR3 sequence is 15 residues long. The V gene's germline CDR1 is SGHRS and CDR2 YFSETQ. V shed 0 bases and J shed 1 base, with 8 bases lying between them. The CDR3 spells CASSLGITSNQPQHF. The CDR3 coding sequence is TGCGCCAGCAGCTTGGGCATTACGAGCAATCAGCCCCAGCATTTT.

This clonotype was seen many times. This sequence joins TRBV7-6 and TRBJ2-7, with TRBD1 matching 7 bases. The length of the CDR3 is 16 residues. CDR1 SGHVS and CDR2 FNYEAQ come from the germline V gene. V trimming: 6 bases; J trimming: 2 bases; junction bases outside the gene matches: 13. The CDR3, as DNA: TGTGCCAGCAGTTATCACACAGGGGCTAATCCCTACGAGCAGTACTTC. Amino acids: CASSYHTGANPYEQYF.

The V gene is TRBV19, the J gene TRBJ2-1; weak D call: TRBD1 (5 bases). The V gene lost 5 bases and the J gene lost 12 bases, with 23 bases spanning the gap. Looked up from germline, CDR1 is LNHDA and CDR2 is SQIVND (reference sequence). The CDR3 is made up of 15 amino acids. CDR3 sequence reads: CASSPQGARFSGQFF. CDR3 DNA: TGTGCCAGTAGTCCCCAGGGTGCAAGGTTTTCTGGGCAGTTCTTC. Complete variable domain (other parts from reference TRBV19 and TRBJ2-1): DGGITQSPKYLFRKEGQNVTLSCEQNLNHDAMYWYRQDPGQGLRLIYYSQIVNDFQKGDIAEGYSVSREKKESFPLTVTSAQKNPTAFYLCASSPQGARFSGQFFGPGTRLTVL.

This clonotype has a count of ten or more. The chain employs TRBV10-3 and TRBJ2-5; the D is unclear. V lost 8 bases and J lost 0, with 10 bases in between. There are 13 residues in the CDR3. CDR1 ENHRY and CDR2 SYGVKD come from the germline V gene. In DNA, the CDR3 is TGTGCCATCGGTTCCAGCGACCAAGAGACCCAGTACTTC. Its translation is CAIGSSDQETQYF.

Comments on this clonotype: This may arise from a read error, as a much more abundant clone is one base away. This rearrangement joins TRBV5-1 to TRBJ2-1, with 10 nucleotides matching TRBD2. J gave up 3 bases and V 0 bases, and 21 bases lay outside the gene matches. The germline V gene encodes CDR1 SGHRS and CDR2 YFSETQ. This CDR3 comprises 22 residues. The CDR3 region has the DNA TGCGCCAGCAGCTTGGACAGGGTTCAAGTGACTAGCGGGTTGGTTGACTACAATGAGCAGTTCTTC. This codes for CASSLDRVQVTSGLVDYNEQFF.

This clonotype was recorded at least ten times. This chain connects TRBV27 to TRBJ2-7; D not certain. Trimming pared 9 bases from V and 6 bases from J, leaving 12 bases between. The CDR3 is 11 residues long. CDR1 is MNHEY and CDR2 is SMNVEV in the germline V gene (reference sequence). The CDR3 protein is CASGRAPEQYF. The CDR3 DNA sequence: TGTGCCAGTGGTAGAGCTCCCGAGCAGTACTTC.

The table lists this clonotype with a few counts. The gene calls are TRBV19 and TRBJ2-7; 7 bases match TRBD2. This CDR3 contains 14 residues. CDR1 and CDR2 from the germline V gene are LNHDA and SQIVND (reference sequence). Trimming removed 3 bases from V and 8 bases from J; junction bases left unmatched: 10. The CDR3 loop is CASSIWRETGKQYF. In nucleotides, the CDR3 is TGTGCCAGTAGTATTTGGCGGGAGACTGGGAAGCAGTACTTC.

In its sample, this clonotype was seen many times. J is TRBJ1-2 and V is TRBV7-3; 8 nucleotides match TRBD1. The germline gives CDR1 SGHTA, CDR2 FQGTGA. CDR3 length equals 15 residues. Germline trimming cut 2 bases from V and 3 bases from J; bases unmatched to any gene: 5. This CDR3 reads CASSLSGQGHYGYTF. The CDR3, as DNA: TGTGCCAGCAGCTTATCCGGACAGGGACACTATGGCTACACCTTC.

This clonotype was counted ten times or more. The rearrangement links TRBV7-8 to TRBJ2-7; D is possibly TRBD1 or TRBD2 (5 bases each). Trimming left V 3 bases short and J 2 bases short, with 20 bases between. Germline V CDR1 and CDR2: SGHVS, FQNEAQ. This CDR3 comprises 17 residues. The CDR3 DNA reads TGTGCCAGCAGCTTCGTGTTTGCATCGGGACCAACCTACGAGCAGTACTTC. This sequence encodes CASSFVFASGPTYEQYF.

This clonotype was recorded at least ten times. This sequence joins TRBV6-2 or TRBV6-3 and TRBJ1-1, with a weak D call TRBD1 (5 bases). Germline V gene sequence: CDR1 MNHEY, CDR2 SVGEGT. The CDR3 spans 13 residues. Trimming removed 7 bases from V and 7 bases from J, with 16 bases in between. In DNA form, the CDR3 reads TGTGCCAGCAAAGGGGAGAATGAGAATGAAGCTTTCTTT. It encodes CASKGENENEAFF.

This clonotype was seen repeatedly, ten times or more. The CDR3 DNA reads as TGTGCCAGCAGTCGGGGACAGGGGGACTCCTACGAGCAGTACTTC. This translates into CASSRGQGDSYEQYF. The chain uses TRBV13 and TRBJ2-7, with 11 bases matching TRBD1. Looked up from germline, CDR1 is PRHDT and CDR2 is FYEKMQ (reference sequence). The CDR3 has 15 amino acids. The junction had 4 bases not matched to a gene; V was cut back by 6 bases and J by 0 bases.

This chain uses TRBV23-1 with TRBJ2-3; possibly TRBD2 for D (5 bases). TRBV23-1 belongs to the ORF category, with a function that is uncertain. The CDR3 runs to 14 residues. V was pared by 5 bases and J by 2 bases, with 11 bases between. CDR3 loop: CASSGREPTDTQYF. The CDR3 nucleotides read TGCGCCAGCAGTGGTCGGGAACCCACAGATACGCAGTATTTT.

This clonotype showed up many times. V is TRBV15 and J is TRBJ2-3; D might be TRBD1 (5 bases). The CDR3 length is 17 residues. Trimming removed 0 bases at V and 4 bases at J, with 17 bases between. Germline assignment: CDR1 LNHNV and CDR2 YYDKDF (reference sequence). The CDR3 sequence: CATSREAQGAKADTQYF. The CDR3, as DNA: TGTGCCACCAGCAGAGAGGCTCAAGGGGCAAAGGCAGATACGCAGTATTTT.

This clonotype appeared many times. This sequence joins TRBV12-3 or TRBV12-4 and TRBJ2-7; D possibly matches TRBD1 or TRBD2 (6 bases each). The CDR3 is 15 amino acids. Trimming stripped 2 bases from V and 5 bases from J, with 16 bases between. CDR3 loop: CASSLKGGLSHEQYF. For the CDR3, the DNA is TGTGCCAGCAGTTTAAAGGGGGGCCTAAGCCACGAGCAGTACTTC.